What follows is one TCR beta chain and its context. This sample is drawn from a study of blood T cell repertoires in COVID-19. Overall study context: The samples span acute and convalescent COVID-19 from the United States, Italy and Spain. T cells, B-cell-depleted T cells, or PBMCs supplied cDNA or gDNA.

Germline CDR1 and CDR2: SQVTM and ANQGSEA. V lost 6 bases to trimming and J lost 6 bases; unmatched junction nucleotides: 12. This CDR3 has 14 residues. As processed by the authors: Reference gene primer amplification in the assay estimated nucleated cell counts. Generated by immunoSEQ multiplex PCR, the TCRdb table keeps only in-frame clones and is missing some. D and trimming were read from the DNA, whereas the V and J calls and clone size are those reported in that table. The sample contains about 240,000 clones, approximately 85% of which appear only once. The receptor was isolated from a man in his fifties or sixties with acute or convalescent COVID-19. Sequenced sample: peripheral blood. V usage is TRBV29-1 and J usage is TRBJ2-7; 9 positions agree with TRBD2. CDR3 nucleotide sequence: TGCAGCGTCCCCCGGGGTCCGACTAGCGGCGAGCAGTACTTC. This gives the protein CSVPRGPTSGEQYF.